What follows are 31 T cell receptor beta chains derived from one specimen sequenced in a study of cytomegalovirus exposure and HLA in healthy donors. The PCR was carried out with 60 Vbeta primers and 13 Jbeta primers. The table came from immunoSEQ multiplex PCR; TCRdb's copy has only in-frame clones and leaves some out. The profile shows some 170,000 clones, 70% to 80% of them singletons. Input material: PBMCs. These receptors were obtained from a woman between 35 and 50 years old in good health and CMV-seronegative.

A single count supports this clone. This chain joins TRBV5-1 and TRBJ2-7; 14 bases are shared with TRBD2. CDR3 length: 15 residues. The germline CDR1 and CDR2 sequences are SGHRS and YFSETQ. The junction had 2 bases not matched to a gene; V was cut back by 4 bases and J by 2 bases. CDR3 sequence: CASSRLAGGPYEQYF. CDR3 bases: TGCGCCAGCAGCAGACTAGCGGGAGGGCCCTACGAGCAGTACTTC.

The J gene is TRBJ2-2, the V gene TRBV27; 13 nucleotides match TRBD2. J lost 6 bases, V lost 10 bases, and 14 bases had no gene match. Germline V gene lookup returns CDR1 MNHEY and CDR2 SMNVEV (reference sequence). This CDR3 is built from 17 residues. The CDR3 sequence: CANPIGLAGVKSGELFF. CDR3 coding DNA: TGTGCCAACCCTATTGGACTAGCGGGAGTTAAATCCGGGGAGCTGTTTTTT.

The genes are TRBV28 and TRBJ2-1, with TRBD2 identical over 7 bases. V gave up 11 bases and J gave up 6 bases; unmatched junction bases: 10. The germline V gene encodes CDR1 MDHEN and CDR2 SYDVKM. This CDR3 contains 13 residues. Here the CDR3 reads CAGGSSGINEQFF. CDR3 sequence (DNA): TGTGCCGGAGGGTCTAGCGGCATCAATGAGCAGTTCTTC.

This chain links TRBV15 with TRBJ1-5; 7 bases fit TRBD1. The junction had 2 bases not matched to a gene; V was cut back by 1 base and J by 5 bases. The CDR3 length is 14 residues. Germline CDR1 is LNHNV and CDR2 is YYDKDF (reference sequence). The DNA of the CDR3 is TGTGCCACCAGCAGAGGGGACAGCGATCAGCCCCAGCATTTT. Protein: CATSRGDSDQPQHF.

The genes are TRBV30 and TRBJ2-7; 10 bases are a match to TRBD1. The germline gives CDR1 GTSNPN, CDR2 SVGIG (reference sequence). V lost 1 base, J lost 7 bases, and 4 bases stayed unmatched. There are 13 residues in the CDR3. CDR3 in amino acids: CAWSGQGAGEQYF. CDR3 bases: TGTGCCTGGAGTGGACAGGGGGCGGGTGAGCAGTACTTC.

The chain links TRBV29-1 to TRBJ1-1; D remains unclear. The V gene lost 6 bases and the J gene lost 6 bases, with 17 bases spanning the gap. In germline, CDR1 is SQVTM, CDR2 ANQGSEA. The CDR3 has 13 amino acids. The CDR3 nucleotides are TGCAGCGTGCCTCAGGTCACCGGGGCTGAAGCTTTCTTT. This sequence encodes CSVPQVTGAEAFF.

The chain couples TRBV6-1 to TRBJ1-2; no definite D call. The CDR3 totals 13 residues. V dropped 8 bases and J dropped 4 bases, with 14 bases sitting between them. Germline CDR1 MNHNS, CDR2 SASEGT. The CDR3 DNA is TGTGCCAGCGGGGAGCAAGCAGCCTATGGCTACACCTTC. Translation: CASGEQAAYGYTF.

The CDR3, as DNA: TGTGCCAGCAGTGAAACAAAAACCTCTGGAAACACCATATATTTT. Residues: CASSETKTSGNTIYF. The chain has TRBV2 and TRBJ1-3, with no clear D. CDR3 length: 15 amino acids. Deletions cut 2 bases from V and 0 bases from J, with 8 bases between. Germline V gives CDR1 SNHLY, CDR2 FYNNEI.

The rearrangement uses TRBV15 and TRBJ2-7; TRBD1 might be the D (6 bases). Germline values: CDR1 LNHNV, CDR2 YYDKDF (reference sequence). Trimming took 0 bases from V and 0 from J, leaving 9 bases between them. The CDR3 totals 15 residues. CDR3 in amino acids: CATSREQGTSYEQYF. DNA for the CDR3: TGTGCCACCAGCAGAGAGCAGGGGACCTCCTACGAGCAGTACTTC. The variable domain in full, completed from reference TRBV15 and TRBJ2-7, reads DAMVIQNPRYQVTQFGKPVTLSCSQTLNHNVMYWYQQKSSQAPKLLFHYYDKDFNNEADTPDNFQSRRPNTSFCFLDIRSPGLGDTAMYLCATSREQGTSYEQYFGPGTRLTVT.

This chain uses TRBV19 with TRBJ2-7; perhaps TRBD1 as D (5 bases). Germline-derived CDR1 and CDR2 are LNHDA and SQIVND (reference sequence). There are 17 residues in the CDR3. The V end lost 3 bases, the J end lost 0 bases, and 18 bases lay between the germline ends. The CDR3 nucleotides read TGTGCCAGTAGTATTCAGTCTGGCAGGGTAGTCTCCTACGAGCAGTACTTC. It specifies CASSIQSGRVVSYEQYF.

The CDR3 DNA follows: TGTGCCAGCGGTGACAGGGTGTCTTACGAGCAGTACTTC. Translation gives CASGDRVSYEQYF. This rearrangement joins TRBV6-5 to TRBJ2-7, with 7 bases aligning to TRBD1. CDR3 length: 13 amino acids. J gave up 4 bases and V 8 bases, and 8 bases lay outside the gene matches. Germline CDR1 MNHEY, CDR2 SVGAGI.

The J gene is TRBJ1-5, the V gene TRBV11-2, with no clear D. The CDR3 consists of 15 residues. CDR1 SGHAT and CDR2 FQNNGV come from the germline V gene. Trimming removed 2 bases at V and 5 bases at J, with 13 bases between. CDR3: CASSLSPHQDQPQHF. The CDR3 DNA follows: TGTGCCAGCAGCTTATCCCCCCACCAGGATCAGCCCCAGCATTTT.

The CDR3 DNA sequence: TGCGCCAGCAGCTTGGCCACTAGCGGGAGGGGTGAGCAGTTCTTC. This translates into CASSLATSGRGEQFF. The chain links TRBV5-1 to TRBJ2-1, with 13 bases lining up with TRBD2. CDR3 length: 15 amino acids. With 0 bases clipped from V and 9 bases from J, the junction kept 3 bases outside the gene matches. The germline V gene encodes CDR1 SGHRS and CDR2 YFSETQ.

This clone was recorded once. The CDR3 is CASSSLRTGGSNGYTF. The CDR3 DNA reads as TGTGCCAGTAGTAGCCTTCGGACAGGGGGGTCTAATGGCTACACCTTC. The chain uses TRBV19 and TRBJ1-2; 10 bases agree with TRBD1. CDR3 size: 16 residues. Germline CDR1 is LNHDA and CDR2 is SQIVND (reference sequence). The junction had 11 bases not matched to a gene; V was cut back by 4 bases and J by 6 bases.

The gene calls are TRBV28 and TRBJ2-5, with 7 bases identical to TRBD2. Germline values: CDR1 MDHEN, CDR2 SYDVKM. This CDR3 comprises 20 residues. The V gene end was trimmed by 2 bases and the J gene end by 5 bases; junction bases not matched to a gene: 23. The CDR3 DNA reads as TGTGCCAGCAGTTTAATAGGCCAGGGCGACGGGGGGTGGGCTTGGGAGACCCAGTACTTC. Protein product: CASSLIGQGDGGWAWETQYF. Full variable domain (remainder filled in from reference TRBV28 and TRBJ2-5): DVKVTQSSRYLVKRTGEKVFLECVQDMDHENMFWYRQDPGLGLRLIYFSYDVKMKEKGDIPEGYSVSREKKERFSLILESASTNQTSMYLCASSLIGQGDGGWAWETQYFGPGTRLLVL.

The chain carries TRBV28 and TRBJ1-1, with no clear D. Germline V CDR1 and CDR2: MDHEN, SYDVKM. V lost 10 bases and J lost 5, with 20 bases in between. The CDR3 has 14 residues. The CDR3 loop is CATQGSVSRTEAFF. Written as DNA, the CDR3 is TGTGCCACTCAAGGTTCAGTCTCGAGGACTGAAGCTTTCTTT.

The genes are TRBV29-1 and TRBJ1-2; 10 positions agree with TRBD1. The CDR3 spans 15 residues. Germline trimming cut 5 bases from V and 3 bases from J; bases unmatched to any gene: 9. CDR1 and CDR2 (germline): SQVTM, ANQGSEA. CDR3 bases: TGCAGCGTTACTACCCCGGACAGGGGGGACTATGGCTACACCTTC. It is translated as CSVTTPDRGDYGYTF.

This sequence joins TRBV6-5 and TRBJ2-5; D remains ambiguous. The end of the DNA fits TRBJ2-7 better, so the J call may be wrong. The CDR3 consists of 11 residues. The germline CDR1 and CDR2 sequences are MNHEY and SVGAGI. This chain's CDR3 is CASSPSYEQYF. The CDR3 DNA reads TGTGCCAGCAGTCCCTCCTACGAGCAGTACTTC.

The chain links TRBV19 to TRBJ2-7; 10 nucleotides agree with TRBD2. This CDR3 is 17 amino acids long. V was pared by 3 bases and J by 1 base, with 9 bases of the junction left unmatched. Germline V gene lookup returns CDR1 LNHDA and CDR2 SQIVND (reference sequence). As DNA, the CDR3 is TGTGCCAGTAGTATCGGGCTAGCGGGAGTGGATTCCTACGAGCAGTACTTC. As protein: CASSIGLAGVDSYEQYF.

This clone has just one count. The chain is built from TRBV18 and TRBJ1-4, with a tentative D call TRBD1 (6 bases). V dropped 0 bases and J dropped 8 bases, with 10 bases sitting between them. Germline V lookup: CDR1 KGHSH, CDR2 LQKENI. This CDR3 is built from 14 residues. This chain's CDR3 is CASSPPDSREKLFF. CDR3 in DNA: TGTGCCAGCTCACCACCGGACAGCCGGGAAAAACTGTTTTTT.

The chain has TRBV5-1 and TRBJ1-3, with a possible D match to TRBD1 (6 bases). Trimming stripped 3 bases from V and 0 bases from J, with 10 bases between. CDR1 is SGHRS and CDR2 is YFSETQ in the germline V gene. There are 15 residues in the CDR3. CDR3 sequence (DNA): TGCGCCAGCAGCTCGGACAGCTCCTCTGGAAACACCATATATTTT. Translating gives CASSSDSSSGNTIYF.

The table lists this clone with a count of one. The chain links TRBV13 to TRBJ2-1; no firm D call. The germline V gene encodes CDR1 PRHDT and CDR2 FYEKMQ (reference sequence). V was trimmed by 3 bases and J by 5 bases, leaving 5 bases between them. The length of the CDR3 is 12 residues. The DNA for the CDR3 is TGTGCCAGCAGCTTCGTAAACAATGAGCAGTTCTTC. It yields the protein CASSFVNNEQFF. Filled out from reference TRBV13 and TRBJ2-1, the complete variable domain reads AAGVIQSPRHLIKEKRETATLKCYPIPRHDTVYWYQQGPGQDPQFLISFYEKMQSDKGSIPDRFSAQQFSDYHSELNMSSLELGDSALYFCASSFVNNEQFFGPGTRLTVL.

The chain is built from TRBV2 and TRBJ2-7, with unresolved D. The ends were cut back, 0 bases at V and 4 bases at J, with 4 bases in the middle. The germline V gene has CDR1 SNHLY and CDR2 FYNNEI. This CDR3 spans 12 amino acids. CDR3 sequence: CASSEAVYEQYF. The CDR3 DNA sequence: TGTGCCAGCAGTGAAGCCGTTTACGAGCAGTACTTC.

This clone was observed a few times. This chain connects TRBV30 to TRBJ1-5, with D tentatively TRBD1 (6 bases). Germline-derived CDR1 and CDR2 are GTSNPN and SVGIG (reference sequence). CDR3 size: 14 residues. Trimming removed 1 base at V and 0 bases at J, with 7 bases between. DNA of the CDR3: TGTGCCTGGAGTGGAGGGGGTAGCAATCAGCCCCAGCATTTT. Translated: CAWSGGGSNQPQHF.

The V call is TRBV23-1, the J call TRBJ2-7; D might be TRBD1 (5 bases). TRBV23-1 is assigned to the ORF class and has an uncertain function. The length of the CDR3 is 15 residues. The germline V and J ends were trimmed by 4 bases and 2 bases, with 15 bases remaining between them. The CDR3 region is CASSPVGQAAYEQYF. The CDR3 nucleotides are TGCGCCAGCAGTCCAGTGGGGCAGGCGGCCTACGAGCAGTACTTC.

V and J are TRBV27 and TRBJ2-7; 9 nucleotides agree with TRBD1. Unmatched junction bases numbered 2, after V lost 2 bases and J lost 6 bases. CDR1 is MNHEY and CDR2 is SMNVEV in the germline V gene (reference sequence). CDR3 length: 13 residues. The CDR3 reads CASSLQDRGEQYF. The CDR3 DNA is TGTGCCAGCAGTTTACAGGACAGGGGCGAGCAGTACTTC.

The chain employs TRBV30 and TRBJ1-2; TRBD1 is a possible D gene (5 bases). Germline V gene sequence: CDR1 GTSNPN, CDR2 SVGIG (reference sequence). The CDR3 sequence is 12 residues long. Deletions cut 6 bases from V and 3 bases from J, with 11 bases between. CDR3 DNA sequence: TGTGCCTGTCAGGGTCTCGACTATGGCTACACCTTC. Encoded protein: CACQGLDYGYTF.

The chain uses TRBV15 and TRBJ2-5, with a possible D match to TRBD2 (5 bases). The CDR3 consists of 13 residues. The V gene's germline CDR1 is LNHNV and CDR2 YYDKDF (reference sequence). Trimming cost V 6 bases and J 4 bases, with 12 bases left between them. CDR3 sequence: CATSFQGGETQYF. CDR3 bases: TGTGCCACCAGTTTTCAAGGAGGAGAGACCCAGTACTTC.

The chain has TRBV14 and TRBJ2-7; D unresolved. The length of the CDR3 is 12 residues. Germline CDR1 SGHDN, CDR2 FVKESK. Trimming cost V 4 bases and J 3 bases, with 7 bases left between them. The CDR3 coding sequence is TGTGCCAGCAGCCCCGACTTCTACGAGCAGTACTTC. Encoded protein: CASSPDFYEQYF.

The rearrangement joins TRBV20-1 to TRBJ2-5, with D unclear. Germline V lookup: CDR1 DFQATT, CDR2 SNEGSKA (reference sequence). This CDR3 comprises 11 residues. Trimming removed 6 bases at V and 3 bases at J, with 8 bases between. The CDR3 reads CSAKPEETQYF. The DNA for the CDR3 is TGCAGTGCCAAACCAGAAGAGACCCAGTACTTC.

This CDR3 reads CASSSDQGSNTEAFF. The CDR3 DNA sequence: TGTGCCAGCAGCTCCGACCAGGGGTCGAACACTGAAGCTTTCTTT. The chain uses TRBV7-9 and TRBJ1-1, with D tentatively TRBD1 (6 bases). This CDR3 comprises 15 residues. With 4 bases removed from V and 1 base from J, the gap between germline ends came to 13 bases. CDR1 SEHNR and CDR2 FQNEAQ come from the germline V gene (reference sequence).